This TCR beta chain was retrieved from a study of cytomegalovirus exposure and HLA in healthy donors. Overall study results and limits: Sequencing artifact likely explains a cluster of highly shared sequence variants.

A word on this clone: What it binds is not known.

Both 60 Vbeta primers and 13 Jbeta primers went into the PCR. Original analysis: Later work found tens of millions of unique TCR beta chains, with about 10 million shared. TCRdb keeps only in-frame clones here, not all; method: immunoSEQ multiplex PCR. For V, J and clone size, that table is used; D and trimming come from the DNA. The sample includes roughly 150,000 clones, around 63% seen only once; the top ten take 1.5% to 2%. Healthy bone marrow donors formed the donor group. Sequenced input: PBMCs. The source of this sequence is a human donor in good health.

Here the CDR3 DNA reads TGTGCCAGCAGCTTGTCCGAGGAAAACATTCAGTACTTC. It codes for CASSLSEENIQYF. The chain uses TRBV5-4 and TRBJ2-4; D gene ambiguous. Trimming took 1 base from V and 5 from J, leaving 7 bases between them. The length of the CDR3 is 13 residues. Germline V gene data show CDR1 as SGHNT and CDR2 as YYREEE (reference sequence).